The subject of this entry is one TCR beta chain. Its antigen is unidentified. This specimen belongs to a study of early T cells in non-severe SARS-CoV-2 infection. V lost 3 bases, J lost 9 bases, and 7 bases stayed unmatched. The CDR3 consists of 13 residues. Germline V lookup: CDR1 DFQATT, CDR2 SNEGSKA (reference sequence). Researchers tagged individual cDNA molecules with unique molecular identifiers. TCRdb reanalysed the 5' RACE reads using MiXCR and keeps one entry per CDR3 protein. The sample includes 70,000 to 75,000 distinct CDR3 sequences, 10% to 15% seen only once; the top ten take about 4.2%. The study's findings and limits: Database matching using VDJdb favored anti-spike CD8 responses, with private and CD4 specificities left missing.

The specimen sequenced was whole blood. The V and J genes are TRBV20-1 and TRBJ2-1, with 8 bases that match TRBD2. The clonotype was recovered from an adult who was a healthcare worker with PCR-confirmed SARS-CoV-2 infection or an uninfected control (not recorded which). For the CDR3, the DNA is TGCAGTGCTAGGGGGACTAGTATGGTTGAGCAGTTCTTC. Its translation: CSARGTSMVEQFF.